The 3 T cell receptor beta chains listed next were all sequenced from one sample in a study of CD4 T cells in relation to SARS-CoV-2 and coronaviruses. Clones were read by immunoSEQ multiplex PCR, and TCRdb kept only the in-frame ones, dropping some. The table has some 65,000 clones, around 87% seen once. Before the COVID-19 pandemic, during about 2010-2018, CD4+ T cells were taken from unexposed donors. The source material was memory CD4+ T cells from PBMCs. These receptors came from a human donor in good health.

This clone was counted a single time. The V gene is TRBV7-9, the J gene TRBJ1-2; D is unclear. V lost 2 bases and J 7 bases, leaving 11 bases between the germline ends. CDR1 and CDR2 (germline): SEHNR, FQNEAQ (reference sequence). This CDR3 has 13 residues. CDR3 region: CASSLQAGSGYTF. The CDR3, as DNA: TGTGCCAGCAGCTTACAGGCGGGCTCTGGCTACACCTTC.

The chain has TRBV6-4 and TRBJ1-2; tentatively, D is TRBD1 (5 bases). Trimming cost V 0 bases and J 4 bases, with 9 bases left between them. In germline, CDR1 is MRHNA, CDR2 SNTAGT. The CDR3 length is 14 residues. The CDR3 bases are TGTGCCAGCAGTGACTCCTGGGGCGGCTATGGCTACACCTTC. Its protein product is CASSDSWGGYGYTF.

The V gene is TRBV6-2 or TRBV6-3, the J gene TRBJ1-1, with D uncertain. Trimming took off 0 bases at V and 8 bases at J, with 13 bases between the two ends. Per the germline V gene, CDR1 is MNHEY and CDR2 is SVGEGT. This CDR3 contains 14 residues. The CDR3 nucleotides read TGTGCCAGCAGTTACTCGAGAGGGTGTTCCGAAGCTTTCTTT. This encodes CASSYSRGCSEAFF.